The next 27 T cell receptor beta chains were all read from a single sample in a study of cytomegalovirus exposure and HLA in healthy donors. It was with 60 Vbeta and 13 Jbeta primers that the PCR ran. The repertoire was sequenced with immunoSEQ multiplex PCR; TCRdb's copy has only in-frame clones and lacks some. The sample carries 13,000 to 15,000 clones, about 64% recorded once. The sample comprised PBMCs. These TCRs come from a woman aged 50 to 60 in good health and CMV-seropositive.

The V call is TRBV4-1, the J call TRBJ2-7; the match to TRBD2 covers 7 bases. The CDR3 loop spans 15 amino acids. Germline V lookup: CDR1 MGHRA, CDR2 YSYEKL. After removal of 0 bases from V and 2 bases from J, the junction contained 4 bases not matched to a gene. The DNA for the CDR3 is TGCGCCAGCAGCCAAGAGCCTAGCGGAGCCTACGAGCAGTACTTC. Amino acids: CASSQEPSGAYEQYF.

This clone was detected a few times. In DNA form, the CDR3 reads TGTGCCAGCCGTCCGACAGGGGACGGAAACACCATATATTTT. It encodes CASRPTGDGNTIYF. The genes are TRBV6-6 and TRBJ1-3; 8 bases are a match to TRBD1. Looked up from germline, CDR1 is MNHNY and CDR2 is SVGAGI (reference sequence). Trimming took 8 bases from V and 4 from J; bases not matched to a gene: 7. This CDR3 spans 14 amino acids.

V usage is TRBV2 and J usage is TRBJ1-2; unclear D gene. V was cut by 8 bases and J by 7 bases, with 8 bases left in between. The CDR3 covers 10 residues. Germline loops: CDR1 SNHLY, CDR2 FYNNEI. CDR3 DNA sequence: TGTGCCAGCGGGCGTTCTGGCTACACCTTC. Translated, it gives CASGRSGYTF. Variable domain in full (rest from reference TRBV2 and TRBJ1-2): EPEVTQTPSHQVTQMGQEVILRCVPISNHLYFYWYRQILGQKVEFLVSFYNNEISEKSEIFDDQFSVERPDGSNFTLKIRSTKLEDSAMYFCASGRSGYTFGSGTRLTVV.

CDR3: CASSQGKGGYTF. CDR3 nucleotide sequence: TGTGCCAGCAGTCAGGGGAAGGGTGGCTACACCTTC. The chain joins TRBV6-1 to TRBJ1-2; tentative D call: TRBD1 (6 bases). CDR3 size: 12 residues. V was trimmed by 5 bases and J by 7 bases, leaving 11 bases between them. The germline V gene has CDR1 MNHNS and CDR2 SASEGT.

The rearrangement links TRBV4-2 to TRBJ2-1, with TRBD2 matching over 8 bases. Looked up from germline, CDR1 is LGHNA and CDR2 is YNFKEQ. The CDR3 has 15 residues. The V and J ends lost 1 base and 8 bases, in that order; junction bases with no gene match: 7. DNA of the CDR3: TGTGCCAGCAGCCAAGCGAAGCGGGAGAACGATGAGCAGTTCTTC. Protein sequence: CASSQAKRENDEQFF.

A few counts support this clone. The rearrangement joins TRBV5-1 to TRBJ2-6; no firm D call. The ends were cut back, 7 bases at V and 4 bases at J, with 9 bases in the middle. This CDR3 region has 13 residues. Per the germline V gene, CDR1 is SGHRS and CDR2 is YFSETQ. CDR3 nucleotide sequence: TGCGCCAGCCGCGTCGTGGGGGCCAACGTCCTGACTTTC. As protein: CASRVVGANVLTF. The full variable domain, rest sourced from reference TRBV5-1 and TRBJ2-6, is KAGVTQTPRYLIKTRGQQVTLSCSPISGHRSVSWYQQTPGQGLQFLFEYFSETQRNKGNFPGRFSGRQFSNSRSEMNVSTLELGDSALYLCASRVVGANVLTFGAGSRLTVL.

This chain connects TRBV28 to TRBJ2-3; a possible D gene is TRBD2 (5 bases). The germline V and J ends were trimmed by 2 bases and 8 bases, with 14 bases remaining between them. Germline V lookup: CDR1 MDHEN, CDR2 SYDVKM. The CDR3 contains 14 residues. The CDR3 sequence: CASSLGPGRGTQYF. The CDR3 DNA follows: TGTGCCAGCAGTTTAGGTCCGGGAAGAGGTACGCAGTATTTT. The full variable domain, in which reference TRBV28 and TRBJ2-3 provide the parts outside the CDR3, is DVKVTQSSRYLVKRTGEKVFLECVQDMDHENMFWYRQDPGLGLRLIYFSYDVKMKEKGDIPEGYSVSREKKERFSLILESASTNQTSMYLCASSLGPGRGTQYFGPGTRLTVL.

This chain uses TRBV6-1 with TRBJ2-7; 7 positions match TRBD1. V gave up 0 bases and J gave up 3 bases; unmatched junction bases: 2. Germline CDR1 is MNHNS and CDR2 is SASEGT. CDR3 length equals 14 residues. This CDR3 is CASSEADRNYEQYF. CDR3 bases: TGTGCCAGCAGTGAAGCGGACAGGAACTACGAGCAGTACTTC.

The chain couples TRBV7-2 to TRBJ1-1; 7 bases align to TRBD1. Germline CDR1 and CDR2: SGHTA and FQGNSA. The CDR3 extends over 14 amino acids. J was trimmed by 0 bases and V by 2 bases; bases with no gene match: 0. This chain's CDR3 is CASSLTGVNTEAFF. DNA for the CDR3: TGTGCCAGCAGCTTAACAGGGGTGAACACTGAAGCTTTCTTT.

In this sample, this clone turned up a few times. The chain combines TRBV20-1 with TRBJ2-5; D is unresolved. V was clipped by 3 bases and J by 4 bases, with 6 bases between them. The CDR3 consists of 11 residues. CDR1 and CDR2 (germline): DFQATT, SNEGSKA (reference sequence). CDR3 loop: CSASPRETQYF. CDR3 bases: TGCAGTGCTAGCCCCCGAGAGACCCAGTACTTC.

J is TRBJ2-3 and V is TRBV10-2, with a tentative D call TRBD2 (6 bases). The CDR3 totals 15 residues. Trimming shortened V by 5 bases and J by 4 bases, and 16 bases separated the two germline ends. Germline V lookup: CDR1 WSHSY, CDR2 SAAADI. This CDR3 reads CASSQEGQLSDTQYF. CDR3 coding DNA: TGCGCCAGCAGTCAGGAGGGCCAACTCTCAGATACGCAGTATTTT.

The chain couples TRBV19 to TRBJ1-2; D is possibly TRBD1 (6 bases). Looked up from germline, CDR1 is LNHDA and CDR2 is SQIVND (reference sequence). The V gene lost 5 bases and the J gene lost 5 bases, with 12 bases spanning the gap. The CDR3 has 13 amino acids. CDR3 sequence reads: CASSPDRNYGYTF. Written as DNA, the CDR3 is TGTGCCAGTAGTCCCGACAGGAATTATGGCTACACCTTC.

The chain uses TRBV6-1 and TRBJ2-1; possibly TRBD2 for D (5 bases). V shed 6 bases and J shed 6 bases, with 9 bases lying between them. CDR1 and CDR2 (germline): MNHNS, SASEGT. The CDR3 contains 12 residues. The CDR3 nucleotides are TGTGCCAGCAGGGAGGATTTCAATGAGCAGTTCTTC. It codes for CASREDFNEQFF.

This clone ranks as medium-sized. The genes are TRBV28 and TRBJ2-7; the D gene is possibly TRBD1 (5 bases). With 10 bases removed from V and 0 bases from J, the gap between germline ends came to 10 bases. This CDR3 is 12 amino acids long. Germline V CDR1 and CDR2: MDHEN, SYDVKM. Here the CDR3 reads CATYRNSYEQYF. The CDR3 DNA reads TGTGCCACCTACAGGAACTCCTACGAGCAGTACTTC.

The chain couples TRBV29-1 to TRBJ2-7; 10 positions agree with TRBD1. The V and J ends lost 6 bases and 6 bases, in that order; junction bases with no gene match: 8. This CDR3 is built from 13 residues. The germline CDR1 and CDR2 sequences are SQVTM and ANQGSEA. CDR3 sequence (DNA): TGCAGCGTGGCGGGGACAGGGGCGGGCGAGCAGTACTTC. It is translated as CSVAGTGAGEQYF.

This rearrangement joins TRBV4-1 to TRBJ1-5; 7 bases align to TRBD1. The CDR3 is 15 residues long. V gave up 1 base and J gave up 5 bases; unmatched junction bases: 5. Germline V gene sequence: CDR1 MGHRA, CDR2 YSYEKL. CDR3 DNA: TGCGCCAGCAGCCAAGGAGGGACAGATGATCAGCCCCAGCATTTT. It is translated as CASSQGGTDDQPQHF.

The CDR3 region is CASSPAGTRYEQYF. CDR3 sequence (DNA): TGTGCCAGCAGCCCTGCGGGGACGAGGTACGAGCAGTACTTC. This chain connects TRBV14 to TRBJ2-7; D possibly corresponds to TRBD2 (6 bases). The CDR3 consists of 14 residues. Per the germline V gene, CDR1 is SGHDN and CDR2 is FVKESK. The germline V and J ends were trimmed by 4 bases and 4 bases, with 14 bases remaining between them.

A few counts support this clone. Only one base separates this from a far larger clonotype, so it likely reflects a read error. The chain uses TRBV6-4 and TRBJ2-3, with 10 positions matching TRBD1. CDR1 and CDR2 (germline): MRHNA, SNTAGT. This CDR3 is 19 amino acids long. The junction had 20 bases not matched to a gene; V was cut back by 4 bases and J by 7 bases. CDR3 DNA: TGTGCCAGCAGTGCCTCTGTAGGGGACAGGGGACCAAACGGGTATACGCAGTATTTT. Protein: CASSASVGDRGPNGYTQYF.

In DNA form, the CDR3 reads TGTGCCAGCAGCGCCACTAGCGGGGCAACCTACGAGCAGTACTTC. This gives the protein CASSATSGATYEQYF. This chain joins TRBV9 and TRBJ2-7; 10 bases map to TRBD2. Germline V CDR1 and CDR2: SGDLS, YYNGEE. After removal of 3 bases from V and 2 bases from J, the junction contained 5 bases not matched to a gene. This CDR3 is built from 15 residues.

This clone was seen just once. The V and J genes are TRBV30 and TRBJ2-7, with no clear D. The V gene's germline CDR1 is GTSNPN and CDR2 SVGIG (reference sequence). The CDR3 is 11 residues long. The germline V and J ends were trimmed by 2 bases and 6 bases, with 8 bases remaining between them. CDR3 in amino acids: CAWSRSVEQYF. The CDR3 DNA reads TGTGCCTGGAGTCGTAGTGTCGAGCAGTACTTC.

This sequence joins TRBV5-1 and TRBJ1-1; a weak D match, TRBD1 (5 bases). The V end lost 4 bases, the J end lost 5 bases, and 18 bases lay between the germline ends. This CDR3 region has 15 residues. Germline CDR1 reads SGHRS; CDR2 reads YFSETQ. CDR3 bases: TGCGCCAGCAGCCCCCCGCGGGGCTCTCAAACTGAAGCTTTCTTT. Protein: CASSPPRGSQTEAFF.

This chain links TRBV10-3 with TRBJ1-1; TRBD1 agrees at 9 bases. Per germline, CDR1 ENHRY and CDR2 SYGVKD. The length of the CDR3 is 14 residues. The trim removed 10 bases at V and 5 bases at J, leaving 11 bases unmatched. The CDR3 region is CATGPGTGRTEAFF. The CDR3 region has the DNA TGTGCCACAGGGCCTGGGACAGGGCGGACTGAAGCTTTCTTT.

The V and J genes are TRBV4-3 and TRBJ2-1; 14 bases align to TRBD2. The CDR3 consists of 15 residues. Germline V gene data show CDR1 as LGHNA and CDR2 as YSLEER. Trimming removed 4 bases from V and 9 bases from J; junction bases left unmatched: 5. The DNA for the CDR3 is TGCGCCAGCAGCCCTGGGACTAGCGGGAGTGTTGAGCAGTTCTTC. Protein sequence: CASSPGTSGSVEQFF.

This clone has a handful of counts. The rearrangement links TRBV6-4 to TRBJ2-2; D gene uncertain. CDR3 size: 14 residues. Germline CDR1 and CDR2: MRHNA and SNTAGT. The V end lost 3 bases, the J end lost 2 bases, and 7 bases lay between the germline ends. CDR3 loop: CASSDGRNTGELFF. The CDR3 nucleotides read TGTGCCAGCAGTGATGGCAGAAACACCGGGGAGCTGTTTTTT.

The count of this clone is one. This chain connects TRBV30 to TRBJ2-4; 7 bases map to TRBD2. The V gene's germline CDR1 is GTSNPN and CDR2 SVGIG (reference sequence). The CDR3 spans 11 residues. With 4 bases clipped from V and 14 bases from J, the junction kept 8 bases outside the gene matches. CDR3 coding DNA: TGTGCCTGGACTAGCGGAACCACCAAGTACTTC. Translated: CAWTSGTTKYF.

The count of this clone is one. The chain joins TRBV9 to TRBJ1-4; D remains ambiguous. The CDR3 runs 14 residues. V lost 0 bases, J lost 4 bases, and 7 bases lay in between. Per the germline V gene, CDR1 is SGDLS and CDR2 is YYNGEE. CDR3 nucleotide sequence: TGTGCCAGCAGCGTAGCCGGGAGTAATGAAAAACTGTTTTTT. It is translated as CASSVAGSNEKLFF.

This clone has only a few counts. The CDR3 loop reads CASSFRTSLETQYF. DNA of the CDR3: TGTGCCAGCAGCTTTCGGACTAGCCTGGAGACCCAGTACTTC. The genes are TRBV7-8 and TRBJ2-5, with TRBD2 matching 8 bases. The CDR3 is 14 amino acids. V shed 3 bases, J shed 5 bases, and the junction held 5 bases outside the gene matches. The germline V gene has CDR1 SGHVS and CDR2 FQNEAQ.